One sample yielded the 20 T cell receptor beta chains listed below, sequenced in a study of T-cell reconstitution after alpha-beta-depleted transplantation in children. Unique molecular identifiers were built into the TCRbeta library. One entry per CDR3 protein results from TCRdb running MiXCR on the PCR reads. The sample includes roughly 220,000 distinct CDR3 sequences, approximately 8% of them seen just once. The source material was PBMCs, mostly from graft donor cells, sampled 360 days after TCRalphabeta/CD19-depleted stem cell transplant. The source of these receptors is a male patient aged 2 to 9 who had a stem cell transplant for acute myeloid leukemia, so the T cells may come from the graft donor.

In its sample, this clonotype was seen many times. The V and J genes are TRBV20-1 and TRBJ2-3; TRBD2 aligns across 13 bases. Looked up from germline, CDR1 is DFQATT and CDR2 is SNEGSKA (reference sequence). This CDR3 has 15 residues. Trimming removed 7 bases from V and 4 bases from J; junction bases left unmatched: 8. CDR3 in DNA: TGCAGTGTTACCGGACTAGCGGGAGAGTCAGATACGCAGTATTTT. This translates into CSVTGLAGESDTQYF.

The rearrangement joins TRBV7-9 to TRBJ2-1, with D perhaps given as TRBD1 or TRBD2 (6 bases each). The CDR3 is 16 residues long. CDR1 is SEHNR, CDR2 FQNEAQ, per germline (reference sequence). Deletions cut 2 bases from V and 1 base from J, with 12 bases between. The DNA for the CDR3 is TGTGCCAGCAGCTTATCTCGGGGGCCTTCCTACAATGAGCAGTTCTTC. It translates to CASSLSRGPSYNEQFF.

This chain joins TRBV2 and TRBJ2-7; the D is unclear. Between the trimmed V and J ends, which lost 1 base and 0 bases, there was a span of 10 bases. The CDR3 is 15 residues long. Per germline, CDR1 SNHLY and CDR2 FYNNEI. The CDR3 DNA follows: TGTGCCAGCAGTGAAGGGTTAGGACCCTCCTACGAGCAGTACTTC. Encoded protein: CASSEGLGPSYEQYF.

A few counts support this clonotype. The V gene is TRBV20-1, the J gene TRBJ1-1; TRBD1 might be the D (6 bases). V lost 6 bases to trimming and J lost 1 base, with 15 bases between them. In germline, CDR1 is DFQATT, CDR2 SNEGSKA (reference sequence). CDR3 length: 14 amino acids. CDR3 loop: CSARGGGGNTEAFF. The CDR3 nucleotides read TGCAGTGCCAGGGGTGGGGGCGGGAACACTGAAGCTTTCTTT.

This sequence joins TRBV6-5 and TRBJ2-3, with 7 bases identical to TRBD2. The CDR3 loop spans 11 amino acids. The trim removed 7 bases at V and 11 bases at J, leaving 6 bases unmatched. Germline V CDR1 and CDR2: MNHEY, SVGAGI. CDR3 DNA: TGTGCCAGCACCAATGGGGGGGAGCAGTATTTT. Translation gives CASTNGGEQYF.

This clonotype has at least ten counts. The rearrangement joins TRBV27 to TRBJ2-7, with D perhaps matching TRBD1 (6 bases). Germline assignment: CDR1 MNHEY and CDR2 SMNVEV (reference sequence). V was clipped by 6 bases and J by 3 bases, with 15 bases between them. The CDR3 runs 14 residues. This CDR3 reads CASSRLGQLYEQYV. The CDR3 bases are TGTGCCAGCAGCCGGCTCGGACAGCTCTACGAGCAGTACGTC.

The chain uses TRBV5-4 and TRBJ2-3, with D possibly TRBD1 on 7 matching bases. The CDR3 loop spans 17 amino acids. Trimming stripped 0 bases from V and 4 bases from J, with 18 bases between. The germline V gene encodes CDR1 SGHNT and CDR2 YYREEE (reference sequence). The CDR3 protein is CASSLEGVTGEADTQYF. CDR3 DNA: TGTGCCAGCAGCTTGGAAGGGGTCACAGGGGAGGCAGATACGCAGTATTTT.

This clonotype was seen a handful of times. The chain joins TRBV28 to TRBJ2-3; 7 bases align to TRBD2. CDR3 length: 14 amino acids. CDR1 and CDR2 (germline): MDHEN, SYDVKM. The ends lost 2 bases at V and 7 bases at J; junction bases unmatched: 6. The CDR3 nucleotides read TGTGCCAGCAGTTTAGCGGGGAGGGTATATACGCAGTATTTT. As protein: CASSLAGRVYTQYF. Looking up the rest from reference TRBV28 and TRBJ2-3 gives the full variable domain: DVKVTQSSRYLVKRTGEKVFLECVQDMDHENMFWYRQDPGLGLRLIYFSYDVKMKEKGDIPEGYSVSREKKERFSLILESASTNQTSMYLCASSLAGRVYTQYFGPGTRLTVL.

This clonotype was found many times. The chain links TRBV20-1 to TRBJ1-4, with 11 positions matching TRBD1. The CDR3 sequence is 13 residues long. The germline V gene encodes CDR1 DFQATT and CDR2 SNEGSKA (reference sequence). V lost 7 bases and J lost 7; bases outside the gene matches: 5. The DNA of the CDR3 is TGCAGTGACCCGGGACAGGGGGGTGAAAAACTGTTTTTT. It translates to CSDPGQGGEKLFF.

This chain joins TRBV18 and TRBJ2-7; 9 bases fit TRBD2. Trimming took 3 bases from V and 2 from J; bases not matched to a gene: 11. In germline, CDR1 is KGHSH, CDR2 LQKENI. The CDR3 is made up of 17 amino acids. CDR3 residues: CASSPGGRTSATYEQYF. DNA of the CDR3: TGTGCCAGCTCACCGGGGGGAAGGACTAGCGCTACCTACGAGCAGTACTTC.

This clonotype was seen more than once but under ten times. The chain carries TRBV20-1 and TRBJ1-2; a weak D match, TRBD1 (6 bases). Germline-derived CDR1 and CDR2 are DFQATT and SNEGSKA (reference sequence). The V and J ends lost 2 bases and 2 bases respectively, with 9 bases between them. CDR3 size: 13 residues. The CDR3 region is CSARRTENYGYTF. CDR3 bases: TGCAGTGCTAGACGGACAGAGAACTATGGCTACACCTTC.

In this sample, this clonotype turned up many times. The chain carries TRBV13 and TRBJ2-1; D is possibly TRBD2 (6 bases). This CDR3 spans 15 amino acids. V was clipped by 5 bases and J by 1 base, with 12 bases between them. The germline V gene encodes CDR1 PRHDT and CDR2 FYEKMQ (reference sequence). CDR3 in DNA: TGTGCCAGCAGCCCTGCGGGGCCTTCCTACAATGAGCAGTTCTTC. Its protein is CASSPAGPSYNEQFF.

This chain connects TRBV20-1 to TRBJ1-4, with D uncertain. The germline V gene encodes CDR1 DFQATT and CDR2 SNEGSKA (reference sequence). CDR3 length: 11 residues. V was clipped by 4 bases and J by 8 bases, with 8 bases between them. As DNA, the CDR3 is TGCAGTGCTACACGGTGGGAAAAACTGTTTTTT. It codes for CSATRWEKLFF.

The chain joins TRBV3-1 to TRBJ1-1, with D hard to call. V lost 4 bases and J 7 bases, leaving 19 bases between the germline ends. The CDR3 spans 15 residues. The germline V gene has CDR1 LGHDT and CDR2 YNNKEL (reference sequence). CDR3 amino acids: CASSLKRGKLGEAFF. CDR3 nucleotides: TGTGCCAGCAGCCTCAAGCGGGGAAAACTGGGTGAAGCTTTCTTT.

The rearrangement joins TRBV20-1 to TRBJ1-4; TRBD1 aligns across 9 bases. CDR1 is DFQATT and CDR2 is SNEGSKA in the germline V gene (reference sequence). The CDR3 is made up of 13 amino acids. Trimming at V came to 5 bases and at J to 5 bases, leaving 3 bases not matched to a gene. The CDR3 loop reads CSAGGTGNEKLFF. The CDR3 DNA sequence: TGCAGTGCTGGCGGGACAGGGAATGAAAAACTGTTTTTT.

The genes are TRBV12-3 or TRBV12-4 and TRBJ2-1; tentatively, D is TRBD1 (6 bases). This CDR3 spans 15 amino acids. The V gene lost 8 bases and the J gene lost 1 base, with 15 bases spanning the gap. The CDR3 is CASSSGTYSYNEQFF. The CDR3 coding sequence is TGTGCCAGCTCTTCCGGGACATATTCCTACAATGAGCAGTTCTTC.

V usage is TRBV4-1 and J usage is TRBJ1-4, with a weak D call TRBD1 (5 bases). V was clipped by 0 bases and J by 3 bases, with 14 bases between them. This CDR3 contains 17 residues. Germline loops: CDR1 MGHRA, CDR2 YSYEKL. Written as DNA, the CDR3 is TGCGCCAGCAGCCAAGAAACGGGACCAGGTCCTAATGAAAAACTGTTTTTT. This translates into CASSQETGPGPNEKLFF.

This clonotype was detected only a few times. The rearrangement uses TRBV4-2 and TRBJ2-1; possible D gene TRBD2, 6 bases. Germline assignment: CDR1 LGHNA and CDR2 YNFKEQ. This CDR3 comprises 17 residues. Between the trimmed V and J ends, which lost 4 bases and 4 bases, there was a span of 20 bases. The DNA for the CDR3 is TGTGCCAGCAGCCGCGAGATTTTTACGCTAGCGTACAATGAGCAGTTCTTC. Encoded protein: CASSREIFTLAYNEQFF.

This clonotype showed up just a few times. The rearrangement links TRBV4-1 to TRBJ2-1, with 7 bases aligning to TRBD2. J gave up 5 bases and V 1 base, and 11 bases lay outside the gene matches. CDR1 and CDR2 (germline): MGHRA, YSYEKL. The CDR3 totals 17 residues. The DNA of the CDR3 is TGCGCCAGCAGCCAAGGGACTAGTTGGTCGGGGCACAATGAGCAGTTCTTC. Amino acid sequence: CASSQGTSWSGHNEQFF.

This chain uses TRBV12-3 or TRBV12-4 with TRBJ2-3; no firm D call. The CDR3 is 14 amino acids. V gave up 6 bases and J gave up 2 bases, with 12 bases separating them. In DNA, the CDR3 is TGTGCCAGCAGGATCGGACGAGACACAGATACGCAGTATTTT. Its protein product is CASRIGRDTDTQYF.